This T cell receptor beta chain was sequenced in a study of blood T cells in healthy people across ages. As for the study in general: With template switching, about one barcoded beta molecule was captured per two T cells. Study-level points and caveats: A roughly linear age-dependent decrease characterized TCR beta diversity per million T cells.

PCR was performed a second time for about 6 to 11 cycles using a sample-barcoded 5' primer and a J-beta primer mix. MiXCR was run by TCRdb on the 5' RACE reads, yielding one entry per CDR3 protein. The repertoire consists of 850,000 to 1,000,000 distinct CDR3 sequences, with around 46% occurring once and the leading ten covering roughly an eighth. The CDR3 consists of 14 residues. Germline CDR1 and CDR2: ENHRY and SYGVKD. Trimming cost V 7 bases and J 1 base; bases outside gene matches: 5. Sample donors were healthy Caucasian individuals that came from Russia, aged roughly 6 to 95. Extractions gave at least 5.5 micrograms of total RNA per sample. This clonotype appeared a single time. Its target is not known.

The rearrangement links TRBV10-3 to TRBJ1-1, with TRBD1 identical over 8 bases. The clonotype originates from a man in his thirties or forties in good health. What was sequenced was blood. The CDR3 is CAIKPGQENTEAFF. The DNA for the CDR3 is TGTGCCATCAAACCGGGACAGGAGAACACTGAAGCTTTCTTT.